These 16 T cell receptor beta chains were all obtained from the same sample, sequenced in a study of T cells in Graves' hyperthyroidism and ophthalmopathy. TCR beta CDR3 region amplification was performed from RNA transcripts. The TCR CDR3 was amplified in a first-round RT-PCR using the HTBI primer set. One entry per CDR3 protein results from TCRdb running MiXCR on the multiplex PCR reads. The table records about 95,000 distinct CDR3 sequences, roughly 40% of them present only once. Sequenced: peripheral blood or thyroid tissue (not recorded which). The receptors were sampled from a woman between 25 and 40 years old with Graves' hyperthyroidism.

The table lists this clonotype with many counts. V gene TRBV7-9 combines with J gene TRBJ2-5; D not resolved. CDR1 is SEHNR and CDR2 is FQNEAQ in the germline V gene (reference sequence). With 2 bases removed from V and 3 bases from J, the gap between germline ends came to 10 bases. The CDR3 is 14 amino acids. CDR3 protein: CASSLLNWEETQYF. The CDR3 DNA sequence: TGTGCCAGCAGCTTACTAAACTGGGAAGAGACCCAGTACTTC.

This clonotype was seen just once. One junction end disagrees with the germline gene, perhaps due to a read error. The chain recombines TRBV3-1 with TRBJ2-2, with 12 bases aligning to TRBD2. The germline V gene encodes CDR1 LGHDT and CDR2 YNNKEL (reference sequence). The CDR3 sequence is 14 residues long. CDR3 loop: CASRGLAGTGELIF. In nucleotides, the CDR3 is TGTGCCAGCAGGGGACTAGCGGGCACCGGGGAGCTGATTTTT.

In DNA form, the CDR3 reads TGCAGCGTTCGCGACTACGAGCAGTACTTC. It translates to CSVRDYEQYF. V and J are TRBV29-1 and TRBJ2-7; D remains unclear. The CDR3 length is 10 residues. Trimming removed 5 bases at V and 3 bases at J, with 5 bases between. Germline assignment: CDR1 SQVTM and CDR2 ANQGSEA.

This clonotype was picked up many times. The CDR3 bases are TGCAGTGCTATCCGGTTGGGAGGCCAAGAGACCCAGTACTTC. This translates into CSAIRLGGQETQYF. This chain uses TRBV20-1 with TRBJ2-5; D might be TRBD2 (6 bases). V lost 4 bases to trimming and J lost 1 base, with 13 bases between them. The CDR3 extends over 14 amino acids. CDR1 and CDR2 (germline): DFQATT, SNEGSKA (reference sequence).

Notes on this clonotype: One end of the junction fails to match germline, which may point to a read error. V usage is TRBV28 and J usage is TRBJ2-2, with D maybe TRBD2 (5 bases). CDR1 and CDR2 (germline): MDHEN, SYDVKM. The CDR3 is 15 residues long. The CDR3 nucleotides are TGTGCCAGCGGTTTGATTGCTACTACCACCGGGGAGCTGTTTTTC. It is translated as CASGLIATTTGELFF.

About this clonotype: The junction departs from germline at one end; a sequencing error may be responsible. The rearrangement uses TRBV6-1 and TRBJ2-5, with 7 bases matching TRBD2. The CDR3 is 12 amino acids. Per the germline V gene, CDR1 is MNHNS and CDR2 is SASEGT. The CDR3 region has the DNA TGTGCCACCAGTGAGGCCGGGACTACCGGGTACTTC. Protein sequence: CATSEAGTTGYF.

This clonotype was seen ten or more times. The rearrangement uses TRBV6-5 and TRBJ2-5; perhaps TRBD2 as D (7 bases). Deletions cut 5 bases from V and 1 base from J, with 20 bases between. Germline CDR1 is MNHEY and CDR2 is SVGAGI. This CDR3 spans 17 amino acids. Here the CDR3 reads CASSPWGGGALQETQYF. The CDR3 DNA sequence: TGTGCCAGCAGTCCTTGGGGGGGGGGCGCGCTCCAAGAGACCCAGTACTTC.

Ten or more counts support this clonotype. The chain recombines TRBV6-6 with TRBJ2-3; D possibly matches TRBD1 or TRBD2 (5 bases each). Germline V gene data show CDR1 as MNHNY and CDR2 as SVGAGI (reference sequence). The CDR3 length is 13 residues. Between the trimmed V and J ends, which lost 4 bases and 6 bases, there was a span of 11 bases. The CDR3 here is CASSSRDADTQYF. The CDR3 region has the DNA TGTGCCAGCAGTTCCCGGGACGCCGATACGCAGTATTTT.

The sample holds many counts of this clonotype. The chain links TRBV3-1 to TRBJ2-7; D may be TRBD1 or TRBD2 (5 bases each). Per germline, CDR1 LGHDT and CDR2 YNNKEL (reference sequence). The CDR3 totals 15 residues. Trimming shortened V by 0 bases and J by 2 bases, and 11 bases separated the two germline ends. Here the CDR3 reads CASSQDLPGPYEQYF. DNA for the CDR3: TGTGCCAGCAGCCAAGATTTACCGGGACCCTACGAGCAGTACTTC.

This clonotype was picked up many times. The chain recombines TRBV6-5 with TRBJ1-1; D remains unclear. CDR1 is MNHEY and CDR2 is SVGAGI in the germline V gene. The length of the CDR3 is 13 residues. Trimming pared 5 bases from V and 4 bases from J, leaving 11 bases between. The CDR3 here is CASSPGSGTEAFF. CDR3 nucleotide sequence: TGTGCCAGCAGTCCCGGCAGCGGCACTGAAGCTTTCTTT.

A word on this clonotype: A much larger clone is a single base away; this may be a read error. The chain couples TRBV4-1 to TRBJ2-7; a possible D gene is TRBD2 (6 bases). With 3 bases removed from V and 3 bases from J, the gap between germline ends came to 15 bases. Germline V lookup: CDR1 MGHRA, CDR2 YSYEKL. The CDR3 has 15 residues. DNA for the CDR3: TGCGCCAGCAGCCAGGGACCGGGACTCTACTACGAGCAGTACTTC. Translating it yields CASSQGPGLYYEQYF.

As concerns this clonotype: This may be a read error, as it is one base from a much larger clone. The chain carries TRBV12-3 or TRBV12-4 and TRBJ2-2; 13 bases align to TRBD2. Unmatched junction bases numbered 15, after V lost 0 bases and J lost 5 bases. This CDR3 contains 21 residues. CDR3 nucleotides: TGTGCCAGCAGTTTAGCGCTCCCGGGACTAGCGGGAATGGCTCATACCGGGGAGCTGTTTTTT. The encoded protein is CASSLALPGLAGMAHTGELFF.

This clonotype was found a few times. V usage is TRBV7-2 and J usage is TRBJ2-5; 7 positions match TRBD2. Germline CDR1 reads SGHTA; CDR2 reads FQGNSA. With V trimmed by 0 bases and J by 2 bases, 0 bases remained unmatched. This CDR3 region has 14 residues. The DNA for the CDR3 is TGTGCCAGCAGCTTAGCGGGAGGGCAAGAGACCCAGTACTTC. It codes for CASSLAGGQETQYF.

This chain joins TRBV7-3 and TRBJ1-2, with TRBD1 matching 8 bases. The trim removed 5 bases at V and 7 bases at J, leaving 9 bases unmatched. Germline V gene lookup returns CDR1 SGHTA and CDR2 FQGTGA. The CDR3 has 14 residues. The chain's CDR3 is CASSRPDRGRGYTF. The DNA of the CDR3 is TGTGCCAGCAGCCGTCCAGACAGGGGCCGTGGCTACACCTTC.

By frequency in the sample, this clonotype is medium-sized (0.01 to 0.1%). The chain carries TRBV2 and TRBJ1-2; D remains ambiguous. Trimming removed 6 bases from V and 0 bases from J, with 14 bases in between. The germline CDR1 and CDR2 sequences are SNHLY and FYNNEI. The CDR3 length is 15 residues. In DNA, the CDR3 is TGTGCCAGCAGCGACCCCTCCCCAGCTAACTATGGCTACACCTTC. This gives the protein CASSDPSPANYGYTF.

The chain's CDR3 is CSGYRETQYF. Written as DNA, the CDR3 is TGCAGTGGATACCGGGAGACCCAGTACTTC. The chain couples TRBV20-1 to TRBJ2-5; D ambiguous. Per the germline V gene, CDR1 is DFQATT and CDR2 is SNEGSKA (reference sequence). Between the trimmed V and J ends, which lost 7 bases and 5 bases, there was a span of 8 bases. This CDR3 region has 10 residues.